This T cell receptor (beta chain) was documented in a study of blood T cell repertoires in COVID-19. On the study more broadly: Italy, Spain and the United States were the sources of the convalescent and acute COVID-19 samples. The analysed material was cDNA or gDNA that came from T cells, B-cell-depleted T cells, or PBMCs.

Seattle's enrolled individuals joined amid active infection and were then monitored longitudinally. Authors' methods: Amplifying reference gene primers gave estimates of nucleated cell counts. Sequenced by immunoSEQ multiplex PCR; TCRdb stores in-frame clones only, minus some. The DNA gave D and trimming, while V, J and clone size come from that table. Seen here are 180,000 or so clones, roughly 81% observed once, and the top ten hold roughly 9.6%. V shed 7 bases and J shed 4 bases, with 14 bases lying between them. This CDR3 is 14 amino acids long. Looked up from germline, CDR1 is SEHNR and CDR2 is FQNEAQ (reference sequence). This clone came up a few times.

The chain employs TRBV7-9 and TRBJ1-3; D unclear. The sample consisted of peripheral blood. The TCR sequence derives from a woman in her forties with COVID-19, enrolled during active disease. CDR3 DNA: TGTGCCAGCAAGGTAGAGGGCGCGGGAAACACCATATATTTT. This codes for CASKVEGAGNTIYF.